The T cell receptor (beta chain) described here comes from a study of OX40 agonist ivuxolimab in advanced cancers. The assay was immunoSEQ multiplex PCR, and TCRdb's table has in-frame clones only and misses some. The sample lists 60,000 to 75,000 clones; about 83% were seen once. This clone has a single count. Germline V CDR1 and CDR2: WSHSY, SAAADI. This CDR3 spans 15 amino acids. Trimming left V 4 bases short and J 6 bases short, with 17 bases between. Sequences were derived from CD4+ or CD8+ T cells sorted from blood, sampled in a trial of the OX40 agonist ivuxolimab. This TCR derives from an adult with an advanced solid tumor such as melanoma, head and neck, liver or kidney cancer. This rearrangement joins TRBV10-2 to TRBJ2-3; weak D call: TRBD2 (6 bases). CDR3 residues: CASSGGGQGYDTQYF. The CDR3 DNA reads as TGCGCCAGCAGTGGAGGAGGGCAGGGCTATGATACGCAGTATTTT.